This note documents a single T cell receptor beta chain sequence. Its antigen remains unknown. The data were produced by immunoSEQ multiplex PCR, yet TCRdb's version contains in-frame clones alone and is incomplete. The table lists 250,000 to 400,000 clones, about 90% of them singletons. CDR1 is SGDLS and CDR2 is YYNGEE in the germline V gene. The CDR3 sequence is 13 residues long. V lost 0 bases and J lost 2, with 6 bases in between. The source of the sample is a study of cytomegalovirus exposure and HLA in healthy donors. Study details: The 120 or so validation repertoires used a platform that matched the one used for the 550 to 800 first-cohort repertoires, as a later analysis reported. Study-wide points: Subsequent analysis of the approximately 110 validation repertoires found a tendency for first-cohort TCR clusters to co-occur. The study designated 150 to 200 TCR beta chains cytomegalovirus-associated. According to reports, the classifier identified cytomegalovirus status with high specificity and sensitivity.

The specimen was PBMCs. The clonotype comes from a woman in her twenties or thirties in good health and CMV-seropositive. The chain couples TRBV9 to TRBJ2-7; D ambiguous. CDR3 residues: CASSVGATYEQYF. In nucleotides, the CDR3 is TGTGCCAGCAGCGTAGGGGCCACCTACGAGCAGTACTTC.